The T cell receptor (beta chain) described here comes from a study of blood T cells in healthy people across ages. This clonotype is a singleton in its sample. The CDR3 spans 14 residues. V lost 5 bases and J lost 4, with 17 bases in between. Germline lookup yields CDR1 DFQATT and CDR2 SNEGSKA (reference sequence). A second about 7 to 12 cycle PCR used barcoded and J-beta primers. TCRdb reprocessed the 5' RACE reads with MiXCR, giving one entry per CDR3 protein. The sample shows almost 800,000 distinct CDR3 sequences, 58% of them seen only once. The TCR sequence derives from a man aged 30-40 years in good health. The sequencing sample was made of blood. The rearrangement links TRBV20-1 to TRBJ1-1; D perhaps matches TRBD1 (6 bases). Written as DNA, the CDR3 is TGCAGTGCTCCCGGATTGGGGGCGGTCACTGAAGCTTTCTTT. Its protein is CSAPGLGAVTEAFF.